This is a list of T cell receptor beta chains from one sample in a study of CD8 T cells in Susac syndrome. TCRdb reprocessed the immunoSEQ multiplex PCR reads with MiXCR, giving one entry per CDR3 protein. The sample lists roughly 130,000 distinct CDR3 sequences; more than 90% were seen once. The sequencing sample was made of CD4+ T cells from PBMCs. These receptors were collected from a human donor in good health. Both conserved end residues are part of each CDR3. Each record gives: clone size, V gene, J gene, D gene, CDR3 DNA, CDR3 protein. The D gene is left open where the match is weak. Clone size is given for some rows only: seen once, a few or many times, or a class if the clone is expanded.

size: once
V: TRBV10-2
J: TRBJ2-1
D: .
DNA: TGCGCCATCGGCGGACTCGAGCAGTTCTTC
CDR3: CAIGGLEQFF

size: .
V: TRBV27
J: TRBJ2-1
D: TRBD2
DNA: TGTGCCAGCAGTCCCTATGGACTAGCGGAAGACAATGAGCAGTTCTTC
CDR3: CASSPYGLAEDNEQFF

size: .
V: TRBV4-2
J: TRBJ2-7
D: TRBD2
DNA: TGTGCCAGCAGCCAGGGACTAGCGGACTACGAGCAGTACTTC
CDR3: CASSQGLADYEQYF

size: once
V: TRBV7-9
J: TRBJ2-7
D: .
DNA: TGTGCCAGCAGCCCCACCGGCCACCACGAGCAGTACTTC
CDR3: CASSPTGHHEQYF

size: .
V: TRBV15
J: TRBJ1-3
D: .
DNA: TGTGCCACCAGCAGAGTACCCTCAAACACCATATATTTT
CDR3: CATSRVPSNTIYF

size: .
V: TRBV29-1
J: TRBJ2-2
D: TRBD1
DNA: TGCAGCGGGGGACAGACTAACACCGGGGAGCTGTTTTTT
CDR3: CSGGQTNTGELFF

size: .
V: TRBV5-1
J: TRBJ1-1
D: .
DNA: TGCGCCAGCAGCTCGCCGGGGACTGAAGCTTTCTTT
CDR3: CASSSPGTEAFF

size: .
V: TRBV18
J: TRBJ1-2
D: .
DNA: TGTGCCAGCTCGGCCGGGAACCCCTATGGCTACACCTTC
CDR3: CASSAGNPYGYTF

size: .
V: TRBV27
J: TRBJ2-1
D: TRBD2
DNA: TGTGCCAGCAGTTTAAAGACTAGCGGGTACAATGAGCAGTTCTTC
CDR3: CASSLKTSGYNEQFF

size: .
V: TRBV27
J: TRBJ2-1
D: TRBD2
DNA: TGTGCCAGTAAGCCATTTGGGACTAGCGGGACCAATGAGCAGTTCTTC
CDR3: CASKPFGTSGTNEQFF

size: .
V: TRBV5-6
J: TRBJ2-3
D: .
DNA: TGTGCCAGCAGCTTGCCTCAGGGCCGGAAGAGCACAGATACGCAGTATTTT
CDR3: CASSLPQGRKSTDTQYF

size: .
V: TRBV28
J: TRBJ2-7
D: TRBD2
DNA: TGTGCCAGCAGAGTAACCGGGACTAGCGGAATTTTCTCCTACGAGCAGTACTTC
CDR3: CASRVTGTSGIFSYEQYF

size: .
V: TRBV5-1
J: TRBJ2-3
D: TRBD2
DNA: TGCGCCAGCAGCTTCGGACTAGCGGGACCAGACACAGATACGCAGTATTTT
CDR3: CASSFGLAGPDTDTQYF

size: .
V: TRBV30
J: TRBJ1-5
D: .
DNA: TGTGCCTGGAGCACCTGGGGCCCGGGGCCCCAGCATTTT
CDR3: CAWSTWGPGPQHF

size: .
V: TRBV7-2
J: TRBJ1-1
D: .
DNA: TGTGCCAGCAGCTTAAGCAGGGAGACAGCTTTCTTT
CDR3: CASSLSRETAFF

size: .
V: TRBV3-1
J: TRBJ2-1
D: .
DNA: TGTGCCAGCAGCCAAGATGTAGTAGCGTTGAGCTCCTACAATGAGCAGTTCTTC
CDR3: CASSQDVVALSSYNEQFF

size: .
V: TRBV30
J: TRBJ2-6
D: .
DNA: TGTGCCTGGAGTGTTGACAGAAGTAGCTCTGGGGCCAACGTCCTGACTTTC
CDR3: CAWSVDRSSSGANVLTF